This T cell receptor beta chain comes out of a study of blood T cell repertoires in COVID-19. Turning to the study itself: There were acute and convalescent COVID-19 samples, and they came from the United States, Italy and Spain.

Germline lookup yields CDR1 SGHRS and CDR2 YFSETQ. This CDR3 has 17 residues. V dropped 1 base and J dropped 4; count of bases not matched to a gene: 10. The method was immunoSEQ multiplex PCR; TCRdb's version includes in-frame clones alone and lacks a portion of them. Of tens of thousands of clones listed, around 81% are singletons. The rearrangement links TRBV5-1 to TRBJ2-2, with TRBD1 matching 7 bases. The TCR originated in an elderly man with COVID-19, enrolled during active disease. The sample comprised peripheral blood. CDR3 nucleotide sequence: TGCGCCAGCAGCTTGTCCCGGGACAGCCAAAGCACCGGGGAGCTGTTTTTT. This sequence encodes CASSLSRDSQSTGELFF.